This record looks at one TCR beta chain sequence and its context. Its antigen is not identified. Time point meaning: newly diagnosed GD, antithyroid drugs for less than 3 months. Extracted RNA from PBMCs served as the source of the TCR library. iRepertoire HTBI primers and Arm-PCR of CDR3 regions built TCR beta libraries. TCRdb re-analysed the multiplex PCR reads in MiXCR, keeping a single row per CDR3 protein. This table holds under 400,000 distinct CDR3 sequences, 16% found once. The V gene's germline CDR1 is SEHNR and CDR2 FQNEAQ (reference sequence). This CDR3 spans 16 amino acids. Trimming took 5 bases from V and 7 from J; bases not matched to a gene: 13. The sample originates from a study of regulatory T cells in long-lasting Graves disease. Regarding the study as a whole: Authors noted too few samples as a limitation. Persistent Graves' patients showed reduced TCR diversity versus newly diagnosed patients.

These data were also filed under a second study, of T cells in Graves' hyperthyroidism and ophthalmopathy. That work adds: Using 13 V-J features, a model discriminated ophthalmopathy from stable hyperthyroidism.

The receptor comes from a man aged 40-49 years with Graves disease. The rearrangement links TRBV7-9 to TRBJ2-1; 8 bases are shared with TRBD1. Specimen: peripheral blood mononuclear cells (PBMCs), collected at new diagnosis, from a patient treated with antithyroid drugs. CDR3: CASSPRGPWAENEQFF. CDR3 sequence (DNA): TGTGCCAGCAGCCCCAGGGGGCCTTGGGCTGAGAATGAGCAGTTCTTC.